The 18 T cell receptor beta chains presented below share a single source sample, sequenced in a study of T cells after yellow fever vaccination. In TCRdb, the 5' RACE reads were re-called with MiXCR into one record per CDR3 protein. The table has about 220,000 distinct CDR3 sequences, approximately 3.2% seen once. The sequenced sample was CD4+ T cells sorted from PBMCs, obtained 10 days after the yellow fever booster vaccination. Every receptor here comes from a man between 18 and 35 years old who received the YFV17D yellow fever vaccine.

This clonotype was counted a few times. V and J are TRBV4-1 and TRBJ1-5; D call uncertain. Germline CDR1 and CDR2: MGHRA and YSYEKL. The V end was cut by 0 bases, the J end by 6 bases, with 6 bases between. This CDR3 contains 13 residues. The CDR3 DNA reads as TGCGCCAGCAGCCAAGATAACATTCAGCCCCAGCATTTT. It yields the protein CASSQDNIQPQHF.

The V call is TRBV20-1, the J call TRBJ2-7; 8 bases match TRBD1. Germline V CDR1 and CDR2: DFQATT, SNEGSKA (reference sequence). Trimming took 5 bases from V and 0 from J; bases not matched to a gene: 9. There are 15 residues in the CDR3. The CDR3 DNA is TGCAGTGCTCCCCGCGGACAGGGAAGCTCCTACGAGCAGTACTTC. Translated: CSAPRGQGSSYEQYF.

This clonotype was observed at least ten times. The chain is built from TRBV5-1 and TRBJ2-3; 10 positions agree with TRBD2. This CDR3 comprises 15 residues. V trimming: 4 bases; J trimming: 4 bases; junction bases outside the gene matches: 6. CDR1 and CDR2 (germline): SGHRS, YFSETQ. As DNA, the CDR3 is TGCGCCAGCAGCCTCCCTAGCGGGGGCCCAGATACGCAGTATTTT. It specifies CASSLPSGGPDTQYF.

This clonotype was recorded at least ten times. The CDR3: CASTPGGGDTQYF. The CDR3 DNA reads TGTGCCAGCACCCCCGGCGGCGGAGATACGCAGTATTTT. The genes are TRBV7-2 and TRBJ2-3; no clear D. The V and J ends lost 7 bases and 5 bases respectively, with 13 bases between them. CDR1 is SGHTA, CDR2 FQGNSA, per germline. CDR3 length: 13 amino acids.

The CDR3 DNA is TGTGCCAGCTCACCTATCGGGTCCGCACAAGGAAACACCATATATTTT. Translation: CASSPIGSAQGNTIYF. The chain uses TRBV18 and TRBJ1-3; D unresolved. V was clipped by 3 bases and J by 4 bases, with 16 bases between them. CDR3 size: 16 residues. Germline loops: CDR1 KGHSH, CDR2 LQKENI.

V and J are TRBV6-5 and TRBJ2-2; TRBD1 might be the D (6 bases). This CDR3 contains 15 residues. The V and J ends lost 6 bases and 6 bases respectively, with 17 bases between them. The germline V gene encodes CDR1 MNHEY and CDR2 SVGAGI. The CDR3 DNA reads TGTGCCAGCAGCAAACAGGGACGGGTCTCCGGGGAGCTGTTTTTT. This sequence encodes CASSKQGRVSGELFF.

This clonotype was picked up many times. The J gene is TRBJ2-3, the V gene TRBV5-4; 9 bases align to TRBD2. V dropped 5 bases and J dropped 0; count of bases not matched to a gene: 4. This CDR3 spans 15 amino acids. Germline V gene data show CDR1 as SGHNT and CDR2 as YYREEE (reference sequence). The CDR3 bases are TGTGCCAGCAGTCTAGCGGGGAGAAGCACAGATACGCAGTATTTT. Its protein is CASSLAGRSTDTQYF.

This clonotype was found many times. This chain uses TRBV7-9 with TRBJ1-5; D may be TRBD1 (5 bases). The CDR3 has 18 amino acids. CDR1 is SEHNR, CDR2 FQNEAQ, per germline (reference sequence). V was clipped by 4 bases and J by 0 bases, with 19 bases between them. CDR3 nucleotides: TGTGCCAGCAGCTCCCCTTCGCGGGGGGGGGATAGCAATCAGCCCCAGCATTTT. It yields the protein CASSSPSRGGDSNQPQHF. Based on the CDR3 plus reference TRBV7-9 and TRBJ1-5, the full variable domain is DTGVSQNPRHKITKRGQNVTFRCDPISEHNRLYWYRQTLGQGPEFLTYFQNEAQLEKSRLLSDRFSAERPKGSFSTLEIQRTEQGDSAMYLCASSSPSRGGDSNQPQHFGDGTRLSIL.

The CDR3 bases are TGTGCCAGCAGCGACAGGGACTCCTACGAGCAGTACTTC. This gives the protein CASSDRDSYEQYF. The V call is TRBV5-4, the J call TRBJ2-7, with 7 bases fitting TRBD1. Germline V gene data show CDR1 as SGHNT and CDR2 as YYREEE (reference sequence). Unmatched junction bases numbered 1, after V lost 4 bases and J lost 0 bases. The CDR3 loop spans 13 amino acids.

This clonotype was recorded many times. This CDR3 reads CASAGGSNTEAFF. CDR3 DNA sequence: TGTGCCAGCGCGGGGGGCTCGAACACTGAAGCTTTCTTT. V gene TRBV18 combines with J gene TRBJ1-1; perhaps TRBD1 as D (6 bases). The germline V and J ends were trimmed by 8 bases and 1 base, with 11 bases remaining between them. This CDR3 spans 13 amino acids. CDR1 and CDR2 (germline): KGHSH, LQKENI.

There are many counts of this clonotype. Germline and junction disagree at one end, which may indicate a read error. The chain is built from TRBV18 and TRBJ1-1, with D perhaps matching TRBD1 (5 bases). In germline, CDR1 is KGHSH, CDR2 LQKENI. This CDR3 region has 12 residues. The CDR3 sequence: CASSAVAWGGVF. The DNA of the CDR3 is TGTGCCAGCTCAGCGGTGGCTTGGGGGGGAGTCTTT.

This clonotype has at least ten counts. The rearrangement links TRBV7-9 to TRBJ2-7; D remains ambiguous. Trimming took off 3 bases at V and 0 bases at J, with 6 bases between the two ends. Germline CDR1 SEHNR, CDR2 FQNEAQ (reference sequence). This CDR3 spans 13 amino acids. The CDR3 protein is CASSFYDSYEQYF. The CDR3 nucleotides are TGTGCCAGCAGCTTTTACGACTCCTACGAGCAGTACTTC.

This clonotype has at least ten counts. V gene TRBV7-9 combines with J gene TRBJ2-7; 9 nucleotides align to TRBD1. Germline V gene data show CDR1 as SEHNR and CDR2 as FQNEAQ (reference sequence). Losses at the gene ends were 5 bases for V and 2 bases for J; bases not matched to a gene: 7. The CDR3 totals 15 residues. CDR3 loop: CASSQLGQGPYEQYF. Written as DNA, the CDR3 is TGTGCCAGCAGCCAGCTAGGACAGGGGCCCTACGAGCAGTACTTC.

In its sample, this clonotype was seen a few times. J is TRBJ2-3 and V is TRBV11-2, with 7 bases matching TRBD1. The CDR3 runs to 14 residues. From germline, CDR1 is SGHAT and CDR2 FQNNGV. Unmatched junction bases numbered 5, after V lost 5 bases and J lost 3 bases. CDR3: CASSLQGFTDTQYF. The CDR3 region has the DNA TGTGCCAGCAGCCTACAGGGGTTTACAGATACGCAGTATTTT.

The chain is built from TRBV5-1 and TRBJ1-1; D is unresolved. V lost 0 bases, J lost 11 bases, and 14 bases lay in between. The CDR3 consists of 13 residues. Germline V CDR1 and CDR2: SGHRS, YFSETQ. CDR3 bases: TGCGCCAGCAGCTTGGGGGTAGAGAGCTACGCTTTCTTT. Its protein product is CASSLGVESYAFF.

This clonotype came up a few times. The genes are TRBV5-5 and TRBJ2-7; the D is unclear. V was pared by 5 bases and J by 4 bases, with 13 bases between. The germline gives CDR1 SGHKS, CDR2 YYEKEE (reference sequence). The CDR3 is 13 amino acids. The CDR3 here is CASRFGSRYEQYF. In DNA form, the CDR3 reads TGTGCCAGCAGATTTGGTAGCCGATACGAGCAGTACTTC.

The rearrangement uses TRBV27 and TRBJ1-5, with D uncertain. The germline CDR1 and CDR2 sequences are MNHEY and SMNVEV (reference sequence). The ends were cut back, 4 bases at V and 5 bases at J, with 15 bases in the middle. The CDR3 contains 15 residues. The CDR3 here is CASSSAGTRYQPQHF. The CDR3 DNA reads TGTGCCAGCAGTTCGGCAGGAACCCGTTATCAGCCCCAGCATTTT.

The rearrangement uses TRBV4-2 and TRBJ2-2; TRBD2 might be the D (7 bases). Per the germline V gene, CDR1 is LGHNA and CDR2 is YNFKEQ. The CDR3 consists of 17 residues. V lost 5 bases to trimming and J lost 4 bases, with 20 bases between them. Written as DNA, the CDR3 is TGTGCCAGCAGCGGCTCGGCGGGGGCGGAGATCACCGGGGAGCTGTTTTTT. Amino acids: CASSGSAGAEITGELFF.